This passage covers 15 T cell receptor beta chains from one sample sequenced in a study of STAT5B mutations in CD4+ large granular lymphocyte leukemia. The data were produced by immunoSEQ multiplex PCR, yet TCRdb's version contains in-frame clones alone and is incomplete. The sample shows about 21,000 clones, 70% to 85% of them seen only once. The source material was CD4+ T cells from blood buffy coats. These receptors came from a human donor in good health.

This clone was found once. This rearrangement joins TRBV30 to TRBJ2-5, with D possibly being TRBD2 (5 bases). This CDR3 spans 11 amino acids. Germline CDR1 and CDR2: GTSNPN and SVGIG (reference sequence). Trimming pared 6 bases from V and 2 bases from J, leaving 7 bases between. CDR3 residues: CACRRQETQYF. CDR3 in DNA: TGTGCCTGCCGGAGGCAAGAGACCCAGTACTTC.

This clone has just a few counts. The V call is TRBV19, the J call TRBJ2-1; a weak D match, TRBD2 (5 bases). With 8 bases removed from V and 0 bases from J, the gap between germline ends came to 14 bases. Germline lookup yields CDR1 LNHDA and CDR2 SQIVND (reference sequence). The CDR3 is 15 residues long. Here the CDR3 reads CASGSFRSSYNEQFF. CDR3 bases: TGTGCCAGTGGGAGCTTCAGAAGCTCCTACAATGAGCAGTTCTTC.

This clone has a handful of counts. The V and J genes are TRBV11-2 and TRBJ2-6, with D uncertain. V was cut by 0 bases and J by 2 bases, with 5 bases left in between. The germline V gene has CDR1 SGHAT and CDR2 FQNNGV. CDR3 length: 15 amino acids. The CDR3 coding sequence is TGTGCCAGCAGCTTAGACGTCGCTGGGGCCAACGTCCTGACTTTC. This gives the protein CASSLDVAGANVLTF.

This sequence joins TRBV18 and TRBJ1-5; TRBD1 might be the D (6 bases). CDR1 is KGHSH and CDR2 is LQKENI in the germline V gene. CDR3 length: 13 residues. V lost 6 bases and J lost 1, with 7 bases in between. CDR3 loop: CASSGQSNQPQHF. For the CDR3, the DNA is TGTGCCAGCTCTGGACAGAGCAATCAGCCCCAGCATTTT.

The sample holds a few counts of this clone. The rearrangement links TRBV4-2 to TRBJ2-7; 10 bases agree with TRBD1. This CDR3 has 15 residues. CDR1 LGHNA and CDR2 YNFKEQ come from the germline V gene. V lost 3 bases, J lost 6 bases, and 8 bases stayed unmatched. The CDR3 sequence: CASSQREGQGSEQYF. CDR3 coding DNA: TGTGCCAGCAGCCAGAGGGAGGGACAGGGGTCCGAGCAGTACTTC.

The V call is TRBV6-1, the J call TRBJ2-1, with D possibly TRBD1 on 6 matching bases. Germline V lookup: CDR1 MNHNS, CDR2 SASEGT. Trimming stripped 7 bases from V and 5 bases from J, with 9 bases between. The CDR3 covers 12 residues. This CDR3 is CASKRGNNEQFF. The CDR3 DNA sequence: TGTGCCAGCAAGAGGGGGAACAATGAGCAGTTCTTC.

V is TRBV11-2 and J is TRBJ2-7; tentatively, D is TRBD1 (5 bases). Germline V gives CDR1 SGHAT, CDR2 FQNNGV. Trimming removed 4 bases from V and 3 bases from J, with 13 bases in between. CDR3 length: 14 residues. For the CDR3, the DNA is TGTGCCAGCAGCTCCCTCAGGACAAACTACGAGCAGTACTTC. Its translation: CASSSLRTNYEQYF. The whole variable domain, remainder taken from reference TRBV11-2 and TRBJ2-7, is EAGVAQSPRYKIIEKRQSVAFWCNPISGHATLYWYQQILGQGPKLLIQFQNNGVVDDSQLPKDRFSAERLKGVDSTLKIQPAKLEDSAVYLCASSSLRTNYEQYFGPGTRLTVT.

This rearrangement joins TRBV25-1 to TRBJ2-1; D tentatively fits TRBD1 or TRBD2 (6 bases each). Trimming shortened V by 4 bases and J by 6 bases, and 16 bases separated the two germline ends. The germline CDR1 and CDR2 sequences are MGHDK and SYGVNS. The CDR3 loop spans 15 amino acids. CDR3 loop: CASSGGTSKVNEQFF. CDR3 DNA: TGTGCCAGCAGTGGCGGGACATCCAAAGTCAATGAGCAGTTCTTC.

This chain uses TRBV5-5 with TRBJ1-1; D is uncertain. The CDR3 has 14 residues. Trimming stripped 0 bases from V and 9 bases from J, with 15 bases between. Germline assignment: CDR1 SGHKS and CDR2 YYEKEE (reference sequence). The CDR3 loop reads CASSLEGALRKAFF. DNA for the CDR3: TGTGCCAGCAGCTTGGAAGGAGCGTTACGGAAAGCTTTCTTT.

The chain joins TRBV14 to TRBJ2-1; 11 bases map to TRBD2. CDR1 is SGHDN, CDR2 FVKESK, per germline. CDR3 length equals 15 residues. The V segment lost 4 bases and the J segment 8 bases; nucleotides outside the gene matches: 7. The CDR3 coding sequence is TGTGCCAGCAGCCGAACTAGCGGGAGATTGGATGAGCAGTTCTTC. It translates to CASSRTSGRLDEQFF.

This clone was found a few times. The chain has TRBV5-1 and TRBJ2-6; 10 bases are shared with TRBD2. The CDR3 loop spans 17 amino acids. The V gene end was trimmed by 0 bases and the J gene end by 0 bases; junction bases not matched to a gene: 0. The germline V gene has CDR1 SGHRS and CDR2 YFSETQ. The DNA for the CDR3 is TGCGCCAGCAGCTTGGTAGCGGGAGGCTCTGGGGCCAACGTCCTGACTTTC. It specifies CASSLVAGGSGANVLTF.

The chain employs TRBV2 and TRBJ2-1, with 11 positions matching TRBD2. Germline assignment: CDR1 SNHLY and CDR2 FYNNEI. V trimming: 8 bases; J trimming: 2 bases; junction bases outside the gene matches: 5. The CDR3 extends over 15 amino acids. CDR3 in amino acids: CASSKLAGAYNEQFF. The CDR3 DNA follows: TGTGCCAGCTCTAAACTAGCGGGAGCCTACAATGAGCAGTTCTTC.

This clone has only a few counts. The chain links TRBV7-8 to TRBJ2-2; no firm D call. CDR3 length: 13 amino acids. Between the trimmed V and J ends, which lost 6 bases and 4 bases, there was a span of 9 bases. Per germline, CDR1 SGHVS and CDR2 FQNEAQ. Written as DNA, the CDR3 is TGTGCCAGCAGGTTTTTCTTCACCGGGGAGCTGTTTTTT. It encodes CASRFFFTGELFF.

The chain carries TRBV9 and TRBJ2-2; D possibly corresponds to TRBD1 (6 bases). The V and J ends lost 1 base and 6 bases respectively, with 7 bases between them. The CDR3 runs to 13 residues. CDR1 is SGDLS, CDR2 YYNGEE, per germline. The CDR3 sequence: CASSVWTAGELFF. The CDR3 DNA reads as TGTGCCAGCAGCGTATGGACAGCCGGGGAGCTGTTTTTT. The variable domain in full, completed from reference TRBV9 and TRBJ2-2, reads DSGVTQTPKHLITATGQRVTLRCSPRSGDLSVYWYQQSLDQGLQFLIQYYNGEERAKGNILERFSAQQFPDLHSELNLSSLELGDSALYFCASSVWTAGELFFGEGSRLTVL.

The rearrangement links TRBV25-1 to TRBJ2-5, with 7 positions matching TRBD2. The CDR3 covers 15 residues. From germline, CDR1 is MGHDK and CDR2 SYGVNS. V was clipped by 7 bases and J by 3 bases; unmatched bases: 11. Here the CDR3 DNA reads TGTGCCAGCATGGGGTTCGGCGGGAGTAAAGAGACCCAGTACTTC. It translates to CASMGFGGSKETQYF.